This T cell receptor beta chain stems from a study of CD8 T cells in Susac syndrome (dated by TCRdb to between 2018 and 2021). Background for the entire study: The study used repertoire sequencing to test whether antigen drove CD8+ T cell activation and differentiation in Susac syndrome.

Peripheral blood CD8+ and CD4+ T cells from healthy donors, Susac syndrome patients and multiple sclerosis patients were profiled using high-throughput TCR beta sequencing. Healthy donors were included as age- and sex-matched controls. Bulk CD8+ and CD4+ T cells were purified magnetically by negative isolation, whereas CD8+ TEMRA cells were enriched by FACS. Blood was drawn into EDTA tubes, processed within 24 hours, and PBMCs were isolated by density gradient centrifugation. PBMCs intended for TCR sequencing were frozen in liquid nitrogen and were later thawed in a 37 degrees C water bath. The sorted or isolated CD4+, CD8+ and CD8+ TEMRA cells reached a purity of at least 90%. RNA was extracted with the RNeasy kit and roughly 0.45 to 1 ug was reverse transcribed using random hexamers. TCR beta CDR3 regions were amplified with the immunoSEQ multiplex PCR assay covering 54 Vbeta and 13 Jbeta segments. Bias from PCR amplification was corrected by using a synthetic template baseline for primer optimization and for computational correction. The paper's data handling went like this. Only productive sequences were kept, with reads annotated to V, D and J genes according to IMGT and analyzed in immunoSEQ Analyzer. To calculate clonality, Shannon entropy was normalized by log2 of the number of productive unique sequences and then subtracted from one. Public and private clones were assessed among the 100 most prevalent clones of each patient and control. Susac-specific clones were defined as absent from healthy and MS cohorts, around 980 published viral clones and other ImmuneACCESS disease sequences. TCRdb reprocessing: public reads trimmed at Q25 with fastp, clones called with MiXCR, in-frame beta chains kept. Each CDR3 protein gets just one entry, which takes the most common genes and DNA from the rows behind it. Clone size and V and J calls follow TCRdb, not the original study. In all, the sample holds under 200,000 distinct CDR3 sequences, and over 85% of those were seen once. The ten largest clones take up roughly 0.15% of the sample.

Concerning this clonotype: The clone's antigen remains unknown. Base qualities are not provided; no much larger clone lies one nucleotide away.

The paper's findings and limits, for the study overall: The TCR sequencing and HLA analysis was acknowledged to have included a relatively small number of individuals.

The sample consisted of CD4+ T cells from PBMCs. The TCR comes from a human donor in good health.

This receptor carries the CDR3 CASSRRGGYEQYF. The nucleotides are TGTGCCAGCAGCCGTAGAGGAGGGTACGAGCAGTACTTC. The rearranged segments are TRBV3-1 and TRBJ2-7; the best D guess is TRBD2, with 6 bases matching. V gives up 4 bases and J gives up 4 bases, and the segment between their germline ends measures 11 bases. The germline V gene (reference sequence) yields LGHDT for CDR1 and YNNKEL for CDR2. The CDR3 contains 13 residues, cysteine and phenylalanine counted. The read is trimmed to its CDR3 DNA, 39 bases read in frame from base 1.